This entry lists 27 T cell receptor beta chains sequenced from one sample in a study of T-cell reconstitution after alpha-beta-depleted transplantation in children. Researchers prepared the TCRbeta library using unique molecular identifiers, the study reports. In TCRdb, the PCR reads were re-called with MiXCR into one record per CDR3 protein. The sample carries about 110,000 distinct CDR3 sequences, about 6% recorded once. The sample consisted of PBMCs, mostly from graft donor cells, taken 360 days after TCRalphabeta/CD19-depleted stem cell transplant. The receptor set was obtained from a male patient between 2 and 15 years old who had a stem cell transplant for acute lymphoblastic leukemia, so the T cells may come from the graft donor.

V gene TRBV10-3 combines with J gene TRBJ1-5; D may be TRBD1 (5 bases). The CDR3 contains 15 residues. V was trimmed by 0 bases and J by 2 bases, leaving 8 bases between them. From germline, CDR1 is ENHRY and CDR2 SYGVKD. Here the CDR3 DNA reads TGTGCCATCAGTGAGTCAGGGGAAGGCAATCAGCCCCAGCATTTT. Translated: CAISESGEGNQPQHF.

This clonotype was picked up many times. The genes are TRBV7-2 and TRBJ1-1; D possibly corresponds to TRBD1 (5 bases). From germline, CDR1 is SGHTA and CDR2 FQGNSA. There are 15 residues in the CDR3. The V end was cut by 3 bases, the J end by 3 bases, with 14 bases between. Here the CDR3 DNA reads TGTGCCAGCAGCTTTTTCCCGGCGGGGGACACTGAAGCTTTCTTT. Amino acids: CASSFFPAGDTEAFF.

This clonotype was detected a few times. The chain's CDR3 is CASSVDWSDEQFF. Written as DNA, the CDR3 is TGTGCCAGCAGCGTTGACTGGTCCGATGAGCAGTTCTTC. This rearrangement joins TRBV6-4 to TRBJ2-1; D is ambiguous. The CDR3 extends over 13 amino acids. V was pared by 6 bases and J by 8 bases, with 14 bases between. Germline assignment: CDR1 MRHNA and CDR2 SNTAGT.

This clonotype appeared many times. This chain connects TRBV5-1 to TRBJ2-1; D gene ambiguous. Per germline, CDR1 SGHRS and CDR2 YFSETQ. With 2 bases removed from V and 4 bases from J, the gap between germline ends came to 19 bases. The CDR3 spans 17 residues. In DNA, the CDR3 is TGCGCCAGCAGCTTTGTAGGAGCCAATGGTGCTTACAATGAGCAGTTCTTC. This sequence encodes CASSFVGANGAYNEQFF.

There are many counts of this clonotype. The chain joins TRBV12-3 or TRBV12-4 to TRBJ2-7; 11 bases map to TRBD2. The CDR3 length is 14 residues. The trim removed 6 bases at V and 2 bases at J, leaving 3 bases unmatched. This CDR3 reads CASSNSGRAYEQYF. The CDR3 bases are TGTGCCAGCAGCAATAGCGGGAGGGCCTACGAGCAGTACTTC.

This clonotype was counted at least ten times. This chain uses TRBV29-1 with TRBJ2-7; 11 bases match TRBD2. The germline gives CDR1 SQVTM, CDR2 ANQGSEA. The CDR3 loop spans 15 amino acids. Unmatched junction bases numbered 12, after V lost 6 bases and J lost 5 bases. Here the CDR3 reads CSVLPASGGIDEQYF. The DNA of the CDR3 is TGCAGCGTCCTACCCGCTAGCGGGGGGATAGACGAGCAGTACTTC.

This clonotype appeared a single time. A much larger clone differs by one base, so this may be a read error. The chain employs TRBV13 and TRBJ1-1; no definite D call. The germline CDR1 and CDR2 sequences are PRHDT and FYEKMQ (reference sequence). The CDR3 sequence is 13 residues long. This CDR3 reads CASSQVLNTEASF. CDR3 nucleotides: TGTGCCAGCAGCCAGGTTCTGAACACTGAAGCTTCCTTT.

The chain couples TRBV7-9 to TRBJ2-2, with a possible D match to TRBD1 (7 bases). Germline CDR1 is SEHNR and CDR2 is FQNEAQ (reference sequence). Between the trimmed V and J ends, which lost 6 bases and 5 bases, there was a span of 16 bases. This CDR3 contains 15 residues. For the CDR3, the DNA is TGTGCCAGCAGGGAGGCGCAGGGGGGTACCGGGGAGCTGTTTTTT. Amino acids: CASREAQGGTGELFF.

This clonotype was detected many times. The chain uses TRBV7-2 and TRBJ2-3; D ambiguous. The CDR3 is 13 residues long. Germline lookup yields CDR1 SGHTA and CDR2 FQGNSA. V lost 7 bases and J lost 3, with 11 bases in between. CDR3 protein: CASTPSRTDTQYF. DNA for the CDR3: TGTGCCAGCACCCCCTCTAGAACAGATACGCAGTATTTT.

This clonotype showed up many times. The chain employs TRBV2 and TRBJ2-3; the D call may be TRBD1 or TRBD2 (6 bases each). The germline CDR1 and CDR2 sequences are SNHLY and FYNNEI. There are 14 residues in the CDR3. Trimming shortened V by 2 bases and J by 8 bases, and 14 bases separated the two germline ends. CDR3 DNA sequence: TGTGCCAGCAGTGAAAAAAGGGGGGTTGCTACGCAGTATTTT. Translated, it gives CASSEKRGVATQYF. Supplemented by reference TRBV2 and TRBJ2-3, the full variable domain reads EPEVTQTPSHQVTQMGQEVILRCVPISNHLYFYWYRQILGQKVEFLVSFYNNEISEKSEIFDDQFSVERPDGSNFTLKIRSTKLEDSAMYFCASSEKRGVATQYFGPGTRLTVL.

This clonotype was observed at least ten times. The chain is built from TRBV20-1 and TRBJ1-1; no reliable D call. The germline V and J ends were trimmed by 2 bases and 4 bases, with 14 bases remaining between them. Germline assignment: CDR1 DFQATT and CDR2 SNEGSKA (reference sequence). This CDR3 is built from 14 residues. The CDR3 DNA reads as TGCAGTGCTAGACGTTCAGGCCTCCCCACTGAAGCTTTCTTT. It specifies CSARRSGLPTEAFF.

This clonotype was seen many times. CDR3 sequence: CAISIQGFEAFF. The CDR3 coding sequence is TGTGCCATCAGTATACAGGGGTTTGAAGCTTTCTTT. The V and J genes are TRBV10-3 and TRBJ1-1, with 7 bases fitting TRBD1. Germline V CDR1 and CDR2: ENHRY, SYGVKD. The CDR3 runs 12 residues. V was clipped by 5 bases and J by 7 bases; unmatched bases: 4.

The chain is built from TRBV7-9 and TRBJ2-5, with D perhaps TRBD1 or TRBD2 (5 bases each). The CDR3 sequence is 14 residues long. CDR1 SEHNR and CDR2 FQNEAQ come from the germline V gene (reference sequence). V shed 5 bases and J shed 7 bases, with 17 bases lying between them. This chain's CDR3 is CASSLEGPRGTQYF. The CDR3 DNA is TGTGCCAGCAGCCTCGAGGGACCTCGGGGGACCCAGTACTTC.

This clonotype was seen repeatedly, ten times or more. The CDR3 DNA reads as TGCAGCGGATGGACAGGGTATGGCTACACCTTC. It is translated as CSGWTGYGYTF. The V call is TRBV29-1, the J call TRBJ1-2; 8 nucleotides align to TRBD1. The trim removed 7 bases at V and 5 bases at J, leaving 3 bases unmatched. This CDR3 is 11 amino acids long. Germline V gives CDR1 SQVTM, CDR2 ANQGSEA.

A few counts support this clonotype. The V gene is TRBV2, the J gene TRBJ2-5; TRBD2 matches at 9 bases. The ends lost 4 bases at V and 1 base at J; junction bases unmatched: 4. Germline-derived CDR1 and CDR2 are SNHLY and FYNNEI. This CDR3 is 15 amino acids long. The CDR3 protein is CASSASGAFQETQYF. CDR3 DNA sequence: TGTGCCAGCAGTGCTAGCGGGGCCTTCCAAGAGACCCAGTACTTC.

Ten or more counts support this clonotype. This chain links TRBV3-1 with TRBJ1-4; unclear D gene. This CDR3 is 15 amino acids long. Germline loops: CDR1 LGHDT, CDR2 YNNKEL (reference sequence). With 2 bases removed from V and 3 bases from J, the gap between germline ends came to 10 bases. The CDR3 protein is CASSQPGGANEKLFF. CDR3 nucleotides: TGTGCCAGCAGCCAACCTGGAGGAGCTAATGAAAAACTGTTTTTT.

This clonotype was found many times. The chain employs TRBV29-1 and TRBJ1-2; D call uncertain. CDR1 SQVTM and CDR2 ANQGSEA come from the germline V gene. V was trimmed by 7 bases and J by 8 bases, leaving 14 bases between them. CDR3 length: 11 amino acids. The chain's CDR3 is CSGRMGGGYTF. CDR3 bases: TGCAGCGGCCGGATGGGAGGGGGCTACACCTTC.

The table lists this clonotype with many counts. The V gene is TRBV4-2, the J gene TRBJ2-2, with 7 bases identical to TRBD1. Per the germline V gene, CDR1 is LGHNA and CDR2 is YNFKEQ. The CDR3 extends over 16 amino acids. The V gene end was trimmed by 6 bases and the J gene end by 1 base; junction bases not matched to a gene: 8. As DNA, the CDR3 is TGTGCCAGCAGACCGGTGGGACAGCGGAACACCGGGGAGCTGTTTTTT. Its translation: CASRPVGQRNTGELFF.

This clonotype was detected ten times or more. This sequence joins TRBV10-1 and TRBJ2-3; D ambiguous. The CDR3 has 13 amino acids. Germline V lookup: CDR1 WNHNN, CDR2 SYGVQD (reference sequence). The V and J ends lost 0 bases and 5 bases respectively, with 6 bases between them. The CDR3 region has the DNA TGCGCCAGCAGTGAGTCCCGACGAGATACGCAGTATTTT. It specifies CASSESRRDTQYF.

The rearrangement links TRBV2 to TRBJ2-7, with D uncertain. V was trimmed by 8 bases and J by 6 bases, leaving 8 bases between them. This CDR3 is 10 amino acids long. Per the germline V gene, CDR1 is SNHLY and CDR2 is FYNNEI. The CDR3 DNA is TGTGCCAGCCTGGGCCGCGAGCAGTACTTC. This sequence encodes CASLGREQYF.

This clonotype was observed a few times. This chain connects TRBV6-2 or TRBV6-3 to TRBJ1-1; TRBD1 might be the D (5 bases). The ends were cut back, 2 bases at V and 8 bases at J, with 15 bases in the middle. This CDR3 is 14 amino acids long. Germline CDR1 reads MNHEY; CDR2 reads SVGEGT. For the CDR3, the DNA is TGTGCCAGCAGTTACGGGACGGGAGTCGGCGAAGCTTTCTTT. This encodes CASSYGTGVGEAFF.

As DNA, the CDR3 is TGCAGCGCCGAAACCCTAGCCCGCACAGATACGCAGTATTTT. This sequence encodes CSAETLARTDTQYF. The chain couples TRBV29-1 to TRBJ2-3; D possibly corresponds to TRBD2 (5 bases). Germline CDR1 is SQVTM and CDR2 is ANQGSEA. V was cut by 7 bases and J by 1 base, with 15 bases left in between. The CDR3 length is 14 residues.

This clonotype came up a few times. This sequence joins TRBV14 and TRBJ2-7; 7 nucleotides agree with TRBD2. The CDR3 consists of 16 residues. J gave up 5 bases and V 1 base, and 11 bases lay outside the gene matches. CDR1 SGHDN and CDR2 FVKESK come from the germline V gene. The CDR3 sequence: CASSQGSYREANEQYF. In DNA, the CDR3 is TGTGCCAGCAGCCAAGGTTCCTACCGGGAGGCAAACGAGCAGTACTTC.

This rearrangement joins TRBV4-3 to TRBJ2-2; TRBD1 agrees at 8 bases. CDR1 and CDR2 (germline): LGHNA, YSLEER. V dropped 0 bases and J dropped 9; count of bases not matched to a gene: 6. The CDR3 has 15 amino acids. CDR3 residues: CASSQDPGGPRELFF. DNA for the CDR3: TGCGCCAGCAGCCAAGATCCAGGGGGCCCGAGGGAGCTGTTTTTT.

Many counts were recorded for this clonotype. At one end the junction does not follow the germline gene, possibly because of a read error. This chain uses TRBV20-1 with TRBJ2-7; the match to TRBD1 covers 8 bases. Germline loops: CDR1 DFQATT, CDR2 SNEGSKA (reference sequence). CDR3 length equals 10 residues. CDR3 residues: CSAPGQGRHF. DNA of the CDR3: TGCAGTGCCCCCGGACAGGGAAGACACTTC.

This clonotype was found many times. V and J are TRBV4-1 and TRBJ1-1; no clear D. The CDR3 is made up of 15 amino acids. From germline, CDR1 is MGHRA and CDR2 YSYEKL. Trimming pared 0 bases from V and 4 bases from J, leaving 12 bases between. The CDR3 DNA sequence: TGCGCCAGCAGCCAAGACCCGCGGGTTGGCACTGAAGCTTTCTTT. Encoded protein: CASSQDPRVGTEAFF.

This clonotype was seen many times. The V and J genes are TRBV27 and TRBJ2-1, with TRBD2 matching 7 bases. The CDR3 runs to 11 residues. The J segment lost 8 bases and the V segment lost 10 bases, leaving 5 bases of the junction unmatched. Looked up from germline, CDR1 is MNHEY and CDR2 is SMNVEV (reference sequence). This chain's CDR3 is CATFRGDEQFF. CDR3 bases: TGTGCCACCTTTCGGGGGGATGAGCAGTTCTTC.